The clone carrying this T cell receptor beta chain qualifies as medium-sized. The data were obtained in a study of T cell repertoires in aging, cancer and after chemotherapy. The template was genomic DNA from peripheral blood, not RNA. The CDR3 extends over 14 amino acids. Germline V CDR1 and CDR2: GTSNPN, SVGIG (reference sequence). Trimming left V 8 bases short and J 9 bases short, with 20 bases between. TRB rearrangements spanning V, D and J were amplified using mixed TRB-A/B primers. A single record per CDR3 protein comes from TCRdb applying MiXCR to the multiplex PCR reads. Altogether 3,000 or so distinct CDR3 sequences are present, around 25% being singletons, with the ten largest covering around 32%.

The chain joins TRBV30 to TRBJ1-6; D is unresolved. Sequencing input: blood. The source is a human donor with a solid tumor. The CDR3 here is CASSLEWDTSPLHF. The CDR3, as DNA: TGTGCCAGCAGCTTGGAGTGGGATACTTCACCCCTCCACTTT.